The 28 T cell receptor beta chains in this list originate from one sample, sequenced in a study of beta chain features in type 1 diabetes. As every portion of the isolated RNA was reverse transcribed, the sequencing read expressed TCRB transcripts. Only in-frame clones appear in the TCRdb table, and some are missing; sequencing was by immunoSEQ multiplex PCR. The repertoire includes 350,000 to 450,000 clones, about 15% of them detected once, and more than 0.015% sits in the top ten. Source material: naive CD4+ T cells from blood. The receptors stem from a woman younger than 30 in good health.

This clone was seen more than once but under ten times. The chain employs TRBV27 and TRBJ1-1; 7 bases match TRBD1. After removal of 3 bases from V and 5 bases from J, the junction contained 9 bases not matched to a gene. CDR3 length: 15 amino acids. Germline loops: CDR1 MNHEY, CDR2 SMNVEV (reference sequence). CDR3 bases: TGTGCCAGCAGTTTCAGAAAACAGGGGATAACTGAAGCTTTCTTT. Its protein is CASSFRKQGITEAFF.

This clone was seen a few times. This CDR3 reads CSAKPTVNTEAFF. CDR3 DNA: TGCAGCGCCAAGCCGACAGTGAACACTGAAGCTTTCTTT. The gene calls are TRBV29-1 and TRBJ1-1; a weak D match, TRBD1 (5 bases). The V end was cut by 7 bases, the J end by 0 bases, with 12 bases between. Germline V CDR1 and CDR2: SQVTM, ANQGSEA. CDR3 length: 13 amino acids.

This clone turned up a few times. The chain carries TRBV4-1 and TRBJ2-1, with D perhaps TRBD2 (6 bases). The germline V gene encodes CDR1 MGHRA and CDR2 YSYEKL. This CDR3 has 15 amino acids. Trimming cost V 2 bases and J 6 bases, with 14 bases left between them. The CDR3 is CASSQRGEKSNEQFF. The CDR3 coding sequence is TGCGCCAGCAGCCAACGCGGGGAGAAGTCCAATGAGCAGTTCTTC.

The chain links TRBV18 to TRBJ2-3, with TRBD2 matching over 12 bases. The V and J ends lost 2 bases and 4 bases, in that order; junction bases with no gene match: 7. Germline loops: CDR1 KGHSH, CDR2 LQKENI. The CDR3 runs to 17 residues. The CDR3 DNA reads as TGTGCCAGCTCACCATATTCGACTAGCGGGAGTCCAGATACGCAGTATTTT. Amino acid sequence: CASSPYSTSGSPDTQYF.

The chain employs TRBV29-1 and TRBJ2-7; D uncertain. This CDR3 contains 15 residues. V was shortened by 5 bases and J by 8 bases, with 25 bases between the two germline ends. CDR1 SQVTM and CDR2 ANQGSEA come from the germline V gene. Here the CDR3 DNA reads TGCAGCGTTAACACAGTTGTGGGTCCTCTCTTACAGCAGTACTTC. Amino acids: CSVNTVVGPLLQQYF.

This sequence joins TRBV30 and TRBJ1-2, with TRBD1 identical over 7 bases. V lost 4 bases, J lost 7 bases, and 12 bases stayed unmatched. The CDR3 has 14 residues. The germline V gene has CDR1 GTSNPN and CDR2 SVGIG (reference sequence). This CDR3 is CAWTLTGINFGYTF. The CDR3 DNA follows: TGTGCCTGGACCTTGACAGGGATAAATTTTGGCTACACCTTC. Full variable domain (outside the CDR3, taken from reference TRBV30 and TRBJ1-2): SQTIHQWPATLVQPVGSPLSLECTVEGTSNPNLYWYRQAAGRGLQLLFYSVGIGQISSEVPQNLSASRPQDRQFILSSKKLLLSDSGFYLCAWTLTGINFGYTFGSGTRLTVV.

The chain has TRBV7-9 and TRBJ2-7; maybe TRBD1 (6 bases). CDR1 and CDR2 from the germline V gene are SEHNR and FQNEAQ (reference sequence). Trimming stripped 4 bases from V and 6 bases from J, with 19 bases between. The CDR3 loop spans 15 amino acids. The CDR3 loop is CASSSSLQGTGEQYF. In DNA, the CDR3 is TGTGCCAGCAGCTCGTCTCTACAGGGTACAGGCGAGCAGTACTTC. Based on the CDR3 plus reference TRBV7-9 and TRBJ2-7, the full variable domain is DTGVSQNPRHKITKRGQNVTFRCDPISEHNRLYWYRQTLGQGPEFLTYFQNEAQLEKSRLLSDRFSAERPKGSFSTLEIQRTEQGDSAMYLCASSSSLQGTGEQYFGPGTRLTVT.

The sample holds a few counts of this clone. The V call is TRBV23-1, the J call TRBJ2-7; 9 bases fit TRBD1. TRBV23-1 is an open reading frame whose function is uncertain. V was pared by 10 bases and J by 0 bases, with 7 bases of the junction left unmatched. The CDR3 totals 14 residues. CDR3 region: CATLGQGCSYEQYF. For the CDR3, the DNA is TGCGCCACCCTGGGACAGGGCTGCTCCTACGAGCAGTACTTC.

A few counts support this clone. The chain uses TRBV29-1 and TRBJ2-3; 7 bases line up with TRBD1. V lost 8 bases and J lost 0; bases outside the gene matches: 11. CDR3 size: 15 residues. Germline CDR1 is SQVTM and CDR2 is ANQGSEA. In DNA, the CDR3 is TGCAGCACCCTTGACAGGGCCGCTAGCACAGATACGCAGTATTTT. Its translation: CSTLDRAASTDTQYF.

The V and J genes are TRBV11-1 and TRBJ2-6, with 8 positions matching TRBD1. Losses at the gene ends were 6 bases for V and 4 bases for J; bases not matched to a gene: 8. Germline V gives CDR1 SGHAT, CDR2 FQDESV (reference sequence). This CDR3 contains 16 residues. As DNA, the CDR3 is TGTGCCAGCAGTCAGCGACAGGGGCCCGGGGCCAACGTCCTGACTTTC. Translation: CASSQRQGPGANVLTF.

This clone was found a few times. This chain connects TRBV29-1 to TRBJ1-2, with 7 bases fitting TRBD1. The CDR3 contains 15 residues. J lost 7 bases, V lost 2 bases, and 13 bases had no gene match. Germline-derived CDR1 and CDR2 are SQVTM and ANQGSEA. As DNA, the CDR3 is TGCAGCGTTGAATATGTCTCTGGAGGGGGCGGTGGCTACACCTTC. It is translated as CSVEYVSGGGGGYTF.

This clone was recorded a few times. The chain combines TRBV15 with TRBJ2-1, with D maybe TRBD2 (6 bases). The CDR3 sequence is 15 residues long. The germline V and J ends were trimmed by 5 bases and 2 bases, with 13 bases remaining between them. Germline assignment: CDR1 LNHNV and CDR2 YYDKDF (reference sequence). CDR3 amino acids: CATSPGGGTYNEQFF. In DNA, the CDR3 is TGTGCCACCAGCCCCGGTGGGGGGACCTACAATGAGCAGTTCTTC.

This clone was seen more than once but under ten times. The chain joins TRBV19 to TRBJ2-1, with 9 bases lining up with TRBD2. CDR3 length equals 15 residues. Unmatched junction bases numbered 9, after V lost 3 bases and J lost 9 bases. Germline V gene data show CDR1 as LNHDA and CDR2 as SQIVND (reference sequence). The CDR3 spells CASSIVAGGFGEQFF. CDR3 coding DNA: TGTGCCAGTAGTATCGTGGCGGGAGGGTTTGGTGAGCAGTTCTTC.

The V and J genes are TRBV27 and TRBJ1-2; 8 bases line up with TRBD1. Germline CDR1 and CDR2: MNHEY and SMNVEV (reference sequence). There are 15 residues in the CDR3. The V gene end was trimmed by 4 bases and the J gene end by 2 bases; junction bases not matched to a gene: 6. The CDR3 region has the DNA TGTGCCAGCAGTTCGAATGGACAGGGCAACTATGGCTACACCTTC. Protein: CASSSNGQGNYGYTF.

This clone was observed a few times. V usage is TRBV6-5 and J usage is TRBJ2-6, with D maybe TRBD1 (6 bases). Germline V CDR1 and CDR2: MNHEY, SVGAGI. The CDR3 loop spans 15 amino acids. V was cut by 5 bases and J by 2 bases, with 10 bases left in between. The CDR3 loop is CASSTQGTGANVLTF. Here the CDR3 DNA reads TGTGCCAGCAGTACCCAGGGGACTGGGGCCAACGTCCTGACTTTC.

The gene calls are TRBV5-1 and TRBJ2-2; D not certain. CDR1 SGHRS and CDR2 YFSETQ come from the germline V gene. The CDR3 sequence is 15 residues long. With 0 bases removed from V and 2 bases from J, the gap between germline ends came to 8 bases. The CDR3: CASSLDSPNTGELFF. The CDR3 DNA is TGCGCCAGCAGCTTGGACTCCCCTAACACCGGGGAGCTGTTTTTT.

The rearrangement links TRBV4-3 to TRBJ2-7, with D possibly being TRBD1 (6 bases). Germline loops: CDR1 LGHNA, CDR2 YSLEER. The CDR3 loop spans 16 amino acids. Trimming removed 0 bases at V and 3 bases at J, with 15 bases between. Here the CDR3 reads CASSQDYPQGHYEQYF. The CDR3 nucleotides are TGCGCCAGCAGCCAAGATTATCCCCAGGGACACTACGAGCAGTACTTC.

This chain joins TRBV30 and TRBJ2-2; tentative D call: TRBD2 (6 bases). The CDR3 is 14 amino acids. Per germline, CDR1 GTSNPN and CDR2 SVGIG (reference sequence). The CDR3 here is CARTGTGYTGELFF. CDR3 DNA: TGTGCGCGAACCGGGACTGGCTACACCGGGGAGCTGTTTTTT.

The chain couples TRBV11-2 to TRBJ2-1; 9 bases line up with TRBD2. V gave up 5 bases and J gave up 3 bases; unmatched junction bases: 5. The CDR3 is 15 amino acids. The V gene's germline CDR1 is SGHAT and CDR2 FQNNGV. CDR3 DNA: TGTGCCAGCAGCGCGGGACTAGCTTACTACAATGAGCAGTTCTTC. Translation gives CASSAGLAYYNEQFF.

In its sample, this clone was seen a few times. This sequence joins TRBV7-2 and TRBJ2-5; 8 bases fit TRBD1. The length of the CDR3 is 15 residues. The ends lost 4 bases at V and 5 bases at J; junction bases unmatched: 9. Germline values: CDR1 SGHTA, CDR2 FQGNSA. The CDR3, as DNA: TGTGCCAGCAGCTCCCTCCAGGGGGCTCGGGAGACCCAGTACTTC. Translating gives CASSSLQGARETQYF.

This clone was counted between two and nine times. The chain links TRBV7-6 to TRBJ2-5; TRBD2 matches 9 bases. Trimming at V came to 3 bases and at J to 2 bases, leaving 4 bases not matched to a gene. Germline V gene lookup returns CDR1 SGHVS and CDR2 FNYEAQ. The CDR3 sequence is 15 residues long. The CDR3 protein is CASSFASGIQETQYF. For the CDR3, the DNA is TGTGCCAGCAGCTTTGCTAGCGGGATACAAGAGACCCAGTACTTC.

The rearrangement joins TRBV29-1 to TRBJ2-2; 7 nucleotides agree with TRBD2. Germline V gene data show CDR1 as SQVTM and CDR2 as ANQGSEA. V was clipped by 7 bases and J by 0 bases; unmatched bases: 8. The CDR3 covers 15 residues. The CDR3 DNA follows: TGCAGCGGAAGATCTAGCGGCGCGAACACCGGGGAGCTGTTTTTT. Translated, it gives CSGRSSGANTGELFF.

The genes are TRBV28 and TRBJ2-7, with 8 bases fitting TRBD2. V trimming: 5 bases; J trimming: 5 bases; junction bases outside the gene matches: 11. The germline CDR1 and CDR2 sequences are MDHEN and SYDVKM. This CDR3 is 15 amino acids long. The CDR3 nucleotides are TGTGCCAGCAGTACGAGCGGGAGTGTTGCCCACGAGCAGTACTTC. Its translation is CASSTSGSVAHEQYF.

This clone showed up just a few times. The V and J genes are TRBV15 and TRBJ2-1, with 7 bases aligning to TRBD2. V shed 1 base and J 7 bases; nucleotides not matched to a gene: 4. CDR1 is LNHNV and CDR2 is YYDKDF in the germline V gene (reference sequence). The CDR3 has 14 amino acids. CDR3 DNA: TGTGCCACCAGCAGAGGGGCTAGCGGAAATGAGCAGTTCTTC. Translating it yields CATSRGASGNEQFF.

This clone was seen just once. The chain carries TRBV5-6 and TRBJ1-4; D is perhaps TRBD1 (5 bases). Between the trimmed V and J ends, which lost 3 bases and 8 bases, there was a span of 11 bases. This CDR3 has 13 amino acids. In germline, CDR1 is SGHDT, CDR2 YYEEEE. CDR3 nucleotide sequence: TGTGCCAGCAGCTGGGAAGGGGCCGAAAAACTGTTTTTT. Its translation is CASSWEGAEKLFF.

This rearrangement joins TRBV11-2 to TRBJ2-7, with 7 bases fitting TRBD1. Losses at the gene ends were 5 bases for V and 11 bases for J; bases not matched to a gene: 18. CDR3 length equals 15 residues. The V gene's germline CDR1 is SGHAT and CDR2 FQNNGV. The CDR3 sequence: CASSRRGREPLGEYF. CDR3 in DNA: TGTGCCAGCAGCCGTAGGGGGCGCGAACCCTTAGGGGAGTACTTC.

The J gene is TRBJ2-1, the V gene TRBV29-1; 10 nucleotides match TRBD1. The junction had 8 bases not matched to a gene; V was cut back by 6 bases and J by 9 bases. The CDR3 has 13 residues. CDR1 and CDR2 from the germline V gene are SQVTM and ANQGSEA. For the CDR3, the DNA is TGCAGCGTGTGGGACAGGGGCCACACTGAGCAGTTCTTC. Translated, it gives CSVWDRGHTEQFF.

The J gene is TRBJ1-2, the V gene TRBV25-1; 10 bases are shared with TRBD1. The V segment lost 4 bases and the J segment 5 bases; nucleotides outside the gene matches: 4. This CDR3 is 14 amino acids long. Per the germline V gene, CDR1 is MGHDK and CDR2 is SYGVNS. CDR3 nucleotide sequence: TGTGCCAGCAGTGGGACAGGGGGGACGTATGGCTACACCTTC. Translating gives CASSGTGGTYGYTF.